These 16 T cell receptor beta chains were all obtained from the same sample, sequenced in a study of blood T cell repertoires in COVID-19. Produced via immunoSEQ multiplex PCR; TCRdb's table is partial and in-frame only. The sample holds about 200,000 clones, roughly four fifths seen once. The sample comprised PBMCs or T cells enriched from blood (not recorded which). The receptors stem from a man in his forties who had recovered from COVID-19.

This clone has just one count. V and J are TRBV7-2 and TRBJ1-1, with 7 bases matching TRBD1. CDR1 is SGHTA, CDR2 FQGNSA, per germline. The CDR3 is 14 residues long. J was trimmed by 0 bases and V by 5 bases; bases with no gene match: 3. DNA for the CDR3: TGTGCCAGCAGCCGGGACAGCATGAACACTGAAGCTTTCTTT. Its translation: CASSRDSMNTEAFF.

This clone turned up a few times. The chain carries TRBV9 and TRBJ1-5; a weak D match, TRBD1 (6 bases). V was cut by 4 bases and J by 7 bases, with 12 bases left in between. The CDR3 is 13 amino acids. CDR1 is SGDLS, CDR2 YYNGEE, per germline. The CDR3, as DNA: TGTGCCAGCAGCAAAGCAGGGGACCAGCCCCAGCATTTT. Translated, it gives CASSKAGDQPQHF.

The chain joins TRBV27 to TRBJ1-1; D may be TRBD1 (5 bases). V lost 8 bases and J lost 4, with 11 bases in between. The CDR3 length is 12 residues. Germline-derived CDR1 and CDR2 are MNHEY and SMNVEV (reference sequence). The CDR3 coding sequence is TGTGCCAGCCAGGGATGGGGCACTGAAGCTTTCTTT. Translating it yields CASQGWGTEAFF.

The gene calls are TRBV19 and TRBJ1-1, with D unresolved. The CDR3 length is 13 residues. V gave up 6 bases and J gave up 4 bases, with 12 bases separating them. Per the germline V gene, CDR1 is LNHDA and CDR2 is SQIVND (reference sequence). Here the CDR3 reads CASRAGLGTEAFF. The CDR3 region has the DNA TGTGCCAGTAGGGCAGGTCTGGGCACTGAAGCTTTCTTT.

The V and J genes are TRBV2 and TRBJ2-1; the match to TRBD2 covers 7 bases. The CDR3 extends over 14 amino acids. Germline CDR1 is SNHLY and CDR2 is FYNNEI. V lost 6 bases, J lost 8 bases, and 10 bases stayed unmatched. The CDR3 nucleotides read TGTGCCAGCAGACGGGGCGCTAGCGGTGATGAGCAGTTCTTC. Protein product: CASRRGASGDEQFF.

V and J are TRBV7-9 and TRBJ1-3, with D perhaps TRBD1 (6 bases). The CDR3 has 15 residues. V was trimmed by 3 bases and J by 14 bases, leaving 23 bases between them. Germline CDR1 reads SEHNR; CDR2 reads FQNEAQ (reference sequence). This chain's CDR3 is CASSFESGTTVSLYF. CDR3 DNA sequence: TGTGCCAGCAGCTTTGAGTCCGGGACAACCGTCTCCTTATATTTT.

J is TRBJ2-5 and V is TRBV7-2; 10 nucleotides align to TRBD2. V was clipped by 6 bases and J by 5 bases; unmatched bases: 6. The CDR3 runs 14 residues. Germline CDR1 SGHTA, CDR2 FQGNSA. In DNA form, the CDR3 reads TGTGCCAGCAGTAGCGGGAGGTTCTCGGAGACCCAGTACTTC. Translating gives CASSSGRFSETQYF.

J is TRBJ2-5 and V is TRBV4-2; tentative D call: TRBD1 (5 bases). Germline CDR1 reads LGHNA; CDR2 reads YNFKEQ. V lost 4 bases and J 2 bases, leaving 8 bases between the germline ends. The CDR3 contains 13 residues. CDR3 bases: TGTGCCAGCAGCCTACGACAGCAAGAGACCCAGTACTTC. Its translation is CASSLRQQETQYF.

The chain uses TRBV5-4 and TRBJ2-7, with TRBD1 as a possible D gene (6 bases). This CDR3 contains 16 residues. Trimming cost V 3 bases and J 3 bases, with 19 bases left between them. The germline CDR1 and CDR2 sequences are SGHNT and YYREEE (reference sequence). CDR3 region: CASSSQGWDKVYEQYF. DNA of the CDR3: TGTGCCAGCAGCTCTCAAGGGTGGGACAAGGTCTACGAGCAGTACTTC.

The rearrangement joins TRBV4-3 to TRBJ1-2; D call uncertain. CDR1 LGHNA and CDR2 YSLEER come from the germline V gene. There are 15 residues in the CDR3. The V end lost 1 base, the J end lost 5 bases, and 14 bases lay between the germline ends. The DNA for the CDR3 is TGCGCCAGCAGCCAAGGTTGGCAGGATAAATATGGCTACACCTTC. Amino acid sequence: CASSQGWQDKYGYTF.

V gene TRBV19 combines with J gene TRBJ2-2, with 7 positions matching TRBD2. Unmatched junction bases numbered 7, after V lost 7 bases and J lost 5 bases. The germline V gene encodes CDR1 LNHDA and CDR2 SQIVND (reference sequence). The CDR3 sequence is 14 residues long. The CDR3 region is CASTGLERTGELFF. CDR3 coding DNA: TGTGCCAGTACCGGACTAGAGCGAACCGGGGAGCTGTTTTTT.

This clone appeared a few times. J is TRBJ1-5 and V is TRBV28; weak D call: TRBD1 (6 bases). The CDR3 loop spans 16 amino acids. The germline V gene has CDR1 MDHEN and CDR2 SYDVKM. Trimming shortened V by 6 bases and J by 0 bases, and 15 bases separated the two germline ends. This chain's CDR3 is CASRPYTGYSNQPQHF. In nucleotides, the CDR3 is TGTGCCAGCAGACCCTATACAGGGTATAGCAATCAGCCCCAGCATTTT. The whole variable domain, filled in from reference TRBV28 and TRBJ1-5, reads DVKVTQSSRYLVKRTGEKVFLECVQDMDHENMFWYRQDPGLGLRLIYFSYDVKMKEKGDIPEGYSVSREKKERFSLILESASTNQTSMYLCASRPYTGYSNQPQHFGDGTRLSIL.

The CDR3 is CASFRQGSTGELFF. The CDR3 region has the DNA TGTGCCAGCTTTCGACAGGGCAGCACCGGGGAGCTGTTTTTT. The chain recombines TRBV6-5 with TRBJ2-2, with 7 bases lining up with TRBD1. The CDR3 consists of 14 residues. Per germline, CDR1 MNHEY and CDR2 SVGAGI. Unmatched junction bases numbered 7, after V lost 8 bases and J lost 4 bases.

The chain couples TRBV28 to TRBJ1-4, with D maybe TRBD1 (5 bases). The CDR3 has 15 amino acids. V was pared by 8 bases and J by 8 bases, with 21 bases between. Germline-derived CDR1 and CDR2 are MDHEN and SYDVKM. The CDR3 DNA reads as TGTGCCAGCGCCGACAATGGAGGGGTAGGGGAAAAACTGTTTTTT. It specifies CASADNGGVGEKLFF.

In DNA form, the CDR3 reads TGCGCCAGCAGCTTGGCCGTTCGGGACACCGGGGAGCTGTTTTTT. Translating it yields CASSLAVRDTGELFF. The rearrangement joins TRBV5-1 to TRBJ2-2; D gene uncertain. The germline V gene has CDR1 SGHRS and CDR2 YFSETQ. The V and J ends lost 0 bases and 3 bases respectively, with 9 bases between them. CDR3 length: 15 amino acids.

The rearrangement joins TRBV28 to TRBJ1-2; D is perhaps TRBD1 (5 bases). CDR1 and CDR2 from the germline V gene are MDHEN and SYDVKM. The CDR3 runs 14 residues. The germline V and J ends were trimmed by 7 bases and 3 bases, with 15 bases remaining between them. CDR3 in DNA: TGTGCCAGCACCGTAGGCGGGGACTACTATGGCTACACCTTC. It translates to CASTVGGDYYGYTF.